This T cell receptor beta chain was found in a study of blood T cell repertoires in COVID-19. Participants were aged 18 to 89 years, lived in 24 US areas, and enrolled virtually. Authors' analysis steps: Researchers report that nucleated cell counts were estimated from reference gene primer amplification. Profiled with immunoSEQ multiplex PCR; TCRdb holds only in-frame clones, not every one. The V and J calls and clone size were taken over from that table, and D and trimming were inferred from the DNA. The data hold 300,000 to 400,000 clones, with 80% to 90% observed a single time. The germline CDR1 and CDR2 sequences are LGHDT and YNNKEL (reference sequence). The CDR3 covers 15 residues. V trimming: 1 base; J trimming: 12 bases; junction bases outside the gene matches: 14.

This chain links TRBV3-1 (or the pseudogene TRBV3-2) with TRBJ2-7, with 8 positions matching TRBD2. The source is a middle-aged woman with acute COVID-19. Sequenced sample: PBMCs or T cells enriched from blood (not recorded which). As DNA, the CDR3 is TGTGCCAGCAGCCAAGGGGGAGCGGGAGACCGGGATGCGTACTTC. Its protein is CASSQGGAGDRDAYF.